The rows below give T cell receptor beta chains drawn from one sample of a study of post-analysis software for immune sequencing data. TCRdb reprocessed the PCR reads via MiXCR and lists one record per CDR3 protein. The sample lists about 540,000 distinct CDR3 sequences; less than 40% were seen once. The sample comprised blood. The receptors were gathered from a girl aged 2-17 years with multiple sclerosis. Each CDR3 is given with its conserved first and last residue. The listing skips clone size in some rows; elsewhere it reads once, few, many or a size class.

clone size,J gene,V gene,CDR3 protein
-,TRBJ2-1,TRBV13,CASSPRTRAPRNEQFF
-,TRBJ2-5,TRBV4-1,CASSQDDWTGVGEETQYF
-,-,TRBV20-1,CSAGSPRGQETQYF
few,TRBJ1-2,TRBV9,CASSVAGEGAYYGYTF
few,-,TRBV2,CASSAYMADEQYF
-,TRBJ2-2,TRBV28,CASSLIERYTGELFF
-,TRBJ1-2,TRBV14,CASSPRWGADGYTF
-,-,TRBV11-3,CASSLDVVVTNSYEQYF
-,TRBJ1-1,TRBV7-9,CASRPDTEAFF
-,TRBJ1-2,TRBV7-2,CASSVRWQNYGYTF
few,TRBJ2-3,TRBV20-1,CSASSGTGFTDTQYF
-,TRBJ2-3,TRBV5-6,CASSFLSGGRPDTQYF
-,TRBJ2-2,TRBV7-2,CASSLAAGELFF
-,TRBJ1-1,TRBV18,CASSPLSDRDTEAFF
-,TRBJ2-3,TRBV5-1,CASSLKGFTDTQYF
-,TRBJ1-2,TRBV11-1,CATTQINVPAGVGIRASGYTF
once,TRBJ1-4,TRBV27,CASSPQEGAGNEKLFF
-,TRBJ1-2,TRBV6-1,CASFTLRDRGANYGYTF
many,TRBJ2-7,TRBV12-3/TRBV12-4,CASSLGGSSYEQYF
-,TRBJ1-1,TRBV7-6,CASSSLLGVRNTEAFF
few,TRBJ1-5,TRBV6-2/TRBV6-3,CASSFGRSNQPQHF
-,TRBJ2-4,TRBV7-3,CASSLTSGGFPDQNIQYF
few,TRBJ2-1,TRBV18,CASSPVTGNEQFF
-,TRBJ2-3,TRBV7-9,CASSSRDRGDTDTQYF
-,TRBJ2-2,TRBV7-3,CASSSSLAAGELFF
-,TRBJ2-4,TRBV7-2,CASSLAGGWAKNIQYF
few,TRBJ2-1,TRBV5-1,CASRPGQGLNEQFF
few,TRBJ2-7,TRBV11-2,CASSSPPGLAGFYEQYF
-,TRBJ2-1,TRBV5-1,CASEITGNLGSYNEQFF
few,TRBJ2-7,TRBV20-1,CSARGQGSSDEQYF
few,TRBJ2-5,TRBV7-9,CASSPGGRGETQYF
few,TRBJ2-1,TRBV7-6,CASSLTLPGTENNEQFF
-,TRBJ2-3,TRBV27,CASSQGGWADTQYF
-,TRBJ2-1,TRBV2,CASRPAGGSYNEQFF
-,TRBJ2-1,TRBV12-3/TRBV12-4,CASRTEIAYNEQFF
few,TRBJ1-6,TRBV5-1,CASSLEENSPLHF
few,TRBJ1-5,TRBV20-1,CSARDSAGPNQPQHF
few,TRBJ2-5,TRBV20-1,CSARGAKETQYF
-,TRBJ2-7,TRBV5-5,CASSLKGDRAYEQYF
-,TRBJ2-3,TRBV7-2,CASSLAGQGASDTQYF
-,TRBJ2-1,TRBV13,CASSVGPNYNEQFF
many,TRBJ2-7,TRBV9,CASSVDWPSNYEQYF